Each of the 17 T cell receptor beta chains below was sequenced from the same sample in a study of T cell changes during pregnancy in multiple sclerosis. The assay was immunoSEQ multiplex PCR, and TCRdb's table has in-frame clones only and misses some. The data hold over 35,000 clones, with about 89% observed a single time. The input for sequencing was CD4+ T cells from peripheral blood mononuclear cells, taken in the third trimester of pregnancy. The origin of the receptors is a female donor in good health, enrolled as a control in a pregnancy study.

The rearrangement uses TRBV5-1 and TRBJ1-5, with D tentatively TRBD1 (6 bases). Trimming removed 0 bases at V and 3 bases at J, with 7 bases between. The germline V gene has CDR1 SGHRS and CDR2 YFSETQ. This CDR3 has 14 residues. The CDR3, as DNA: TGCGCCAGCAGCTTGGGACAGGACAATCAGCCCCAGCATTTT. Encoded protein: CASSLGQDNQPQHF.

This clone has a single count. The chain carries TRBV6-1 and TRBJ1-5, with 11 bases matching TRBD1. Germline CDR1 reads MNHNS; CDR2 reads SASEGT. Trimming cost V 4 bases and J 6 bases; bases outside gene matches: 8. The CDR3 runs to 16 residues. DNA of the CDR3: TGTGCCAGCAGTGCAACTCCGGGACAGGGGGTTCAGCCCCAGCATTTT. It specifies CASSATPGQGVQPQHF.

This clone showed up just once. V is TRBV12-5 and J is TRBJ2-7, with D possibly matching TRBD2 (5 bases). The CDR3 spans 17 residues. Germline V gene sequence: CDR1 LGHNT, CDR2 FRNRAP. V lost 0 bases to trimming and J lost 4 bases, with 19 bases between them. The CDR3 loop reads CASGLVLGQRGIYEQYF. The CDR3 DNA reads TGTGCTAGTGGTTTGGTACTAGGTCAGCGAGGGATATACGAGCAGTACTTC.

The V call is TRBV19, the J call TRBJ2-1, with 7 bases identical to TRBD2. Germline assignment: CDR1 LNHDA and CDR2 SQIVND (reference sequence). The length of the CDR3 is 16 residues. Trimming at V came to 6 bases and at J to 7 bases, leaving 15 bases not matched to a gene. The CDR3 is CASRNRGSGEENEQFF. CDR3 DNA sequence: TGTGCCAGTAGGAACCGGGGGAGCGGGGAAGAGAATGAGCAGTTCTTC.

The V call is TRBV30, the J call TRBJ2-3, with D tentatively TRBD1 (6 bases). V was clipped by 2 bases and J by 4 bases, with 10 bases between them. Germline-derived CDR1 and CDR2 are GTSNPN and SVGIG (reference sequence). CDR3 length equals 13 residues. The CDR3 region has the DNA TGTGCCTGGAGTTACAGGGCGGCAGATACGCAGTATTTT. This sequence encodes CAWSYRAADTQYF.

The CDR3 sequence is CAPPRTGLGYTF. DNA for the CDR3: TGTGCCCCCCCCCGGACAGGGTTAGGCTACACCTTC. The rearrangement joins TRBV6-5 to TRBJ1-2; 8 bases match TRBD1. With V trimmed by 11 bases and J by 8 bases, 10 bases remained unmatched. The germline V gene encodes CDR1 MNHEY and CDR2 SVGAGI. The CDR3 sequence is 12 residues long.

The CDR3 reads CASSIPTGNTIYF. For the CDR3, the DNA is TGTGCCAGTAGTATCCCCACTGGAAACACCATATATTTT. This chain uses TRBV19 with TRBJ1-3; no clear D. V was trimmed by 3 bases and J by 2 bases, leaving 5 bases between them. CDR3 length: 13 residues. Germline V lookup: CDR1 LNHDA, CDR2 SQIVND (reference sequence).

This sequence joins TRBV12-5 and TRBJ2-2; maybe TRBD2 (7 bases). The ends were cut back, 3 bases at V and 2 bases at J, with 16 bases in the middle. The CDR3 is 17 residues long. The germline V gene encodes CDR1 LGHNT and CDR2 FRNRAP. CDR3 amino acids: CASGLHRGALNTGELFF. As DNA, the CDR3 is TGTGCTAGTGGTTTACATCGGGGGGCACTCAACACCGGGGAGCTGTTTTTT.

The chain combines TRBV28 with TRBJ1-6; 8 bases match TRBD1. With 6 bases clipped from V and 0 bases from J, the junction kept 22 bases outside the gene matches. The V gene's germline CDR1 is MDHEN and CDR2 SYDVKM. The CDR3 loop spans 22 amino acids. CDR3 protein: CASRVVVGRGPPSSSYNSPLHF. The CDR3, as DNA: TGTGCCAGCAGGGTAGTGGTGGGCAGGGGGCCTCCTTCAAGCTCCTATAATTCACCCCTCCACTTT.

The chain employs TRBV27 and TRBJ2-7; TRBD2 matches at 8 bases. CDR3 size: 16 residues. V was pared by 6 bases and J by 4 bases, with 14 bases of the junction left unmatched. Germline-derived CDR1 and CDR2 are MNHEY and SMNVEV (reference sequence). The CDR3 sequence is CASSSALGLALYEQYF. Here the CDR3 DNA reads TGTGCCAGCAGCTCAGCGCTCGGACTAGCCCTATACGAGCAGTACTTC.

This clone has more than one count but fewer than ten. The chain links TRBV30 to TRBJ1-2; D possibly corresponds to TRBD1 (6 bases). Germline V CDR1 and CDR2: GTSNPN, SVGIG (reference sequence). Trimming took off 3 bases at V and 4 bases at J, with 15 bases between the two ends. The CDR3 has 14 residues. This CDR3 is CAWSRRGSGYGYTF. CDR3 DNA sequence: TGTGCCTGGAGCCGAAGGGGGTCTGGCTATGGCTACACCTTC.

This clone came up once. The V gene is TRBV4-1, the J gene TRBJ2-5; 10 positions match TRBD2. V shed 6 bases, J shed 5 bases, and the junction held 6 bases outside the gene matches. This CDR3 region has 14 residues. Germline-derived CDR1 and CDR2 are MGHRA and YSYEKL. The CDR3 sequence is CASRAGGSGETQYF. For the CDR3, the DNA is TGCGCCAGCAGAGCGGGAGGGTCGGGGGAGACCCAGTACTTC.

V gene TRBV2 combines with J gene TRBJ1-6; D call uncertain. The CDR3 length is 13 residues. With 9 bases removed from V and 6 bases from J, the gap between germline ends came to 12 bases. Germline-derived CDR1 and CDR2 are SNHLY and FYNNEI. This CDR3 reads CASTAELNSPLHF. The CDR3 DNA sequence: TGTGCCAGTACAGCCGAGCTTAATTCACCCCTCCACTTT.

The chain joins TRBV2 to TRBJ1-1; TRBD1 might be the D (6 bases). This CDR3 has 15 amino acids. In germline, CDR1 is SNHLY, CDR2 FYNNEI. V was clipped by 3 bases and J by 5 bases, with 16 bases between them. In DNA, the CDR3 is TGTGCCAGCAGTGAGGGGGCGATAGGGAATACTGAAGCTTTCTTT. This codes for CASSEGAIGNTEAFF.

The CDR3 here is CASRVETGVGTEAFF. CDR3 nucleotides: TGCGCCAGCAGGGTTGAGACAGGGGTTGGGACTGAAGCTTTCTTT. The chain couples TRBV5-1 to TRBJ1-1, with 8 bases fitting TRBD1. There are 15 residues in the CDR3. Germline V CDR1 and CDR2: SGHRS, YFSETQ. V lost 5 bases, J lost 5 bases, and 11 bases stayed unmatched.

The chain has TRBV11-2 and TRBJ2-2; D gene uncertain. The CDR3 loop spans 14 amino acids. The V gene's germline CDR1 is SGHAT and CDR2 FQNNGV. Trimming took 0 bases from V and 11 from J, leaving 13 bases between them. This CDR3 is CASSLDLPPRELFF. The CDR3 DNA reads TGTGCCAGCAGCTTAGATCTCCCTCCGCGAGAGCTGTTTTTT.

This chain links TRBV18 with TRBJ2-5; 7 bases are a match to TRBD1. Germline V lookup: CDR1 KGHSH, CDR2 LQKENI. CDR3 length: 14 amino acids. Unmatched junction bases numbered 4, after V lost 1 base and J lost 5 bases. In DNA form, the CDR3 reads TGTGCCAGCTCACCACAGGGGGCTGGGGAGACCCAGTACTTC. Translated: CASSPQGAGETQYF.